This T cell receptor (beta chain) was sequenced in a study of blood T cell repertoires in COVID-19. Participants came from roughly 24 US areas, aged about 18 to 89 years. The V gene lost 0 bases and the J gene lost 2 bases, with 12 bases spanning the gap. From germline, CDR1 is MNHEY and CDR2 SVGAGI. The CDR3 loop spans 16 amino acids. Profiling relied on immunoSEQ multiplex PCR, and the TCRdb table lists in-frame clones only, not all of them. The sample has hundreds of thousands of clones, approximately 78% seen once; the top ten hold more than 4%. Material for sequencing was PBMCs or T cells enriched from blood (not recorded which). The source is a middle-aged man who had been exposed to COVID-19. This chain uses TRBV6-5 with TRBJ2-3; D possibly corresponds to TRBD2 (5 bases). The CDR3 is CASSYSPSGNTDTQYF. CDR3 in DNA: TGTGCCAGCAGTTACTCGCCGAGCGGAAACACAGATACGCAGTATTTT.